This T cell receptor beta chain was found in a study of Ad26.COV2.S vaccination and SARS-CoV-2 variants. Treatment indicated: about 20 received Ad26.COV2.S at low or high dose, single or two shots; 5 received placebo; per-sample allocation not given. Sampling took place 63 days after the first vaccine or placebo injection. Remarks on this clone: Its antigen is not known.

Germline CDR1 and CDR2: SGHNT and YYREEE (reference sequence). Trimming cost V 4 bases and J 4 bases, with 17 bases left between them. The CDR3 runs to 15 residues. Using immunoSEQ multiplex PCR, the repertoire was profiled, and TCRdb retains in-frame clones only, with some absent. The table lists around 400,000 clones, 83% of them singletons. Study results and limitations: Higher spike-specific TCR breadth was found in vaccine recipients than in placebo recipients. Spike-specific CD8+ and CD4+ T cell responses reportedly showed substantial breadth after vaccination.

This rearrangement joins TRBV5-4 to TRBJ2-5; D could derive from TRBD1 or TRBD2 (5 bases each). Specimen: peripheral blood, collected in a trial of Ad26.COV2.S vaccine versus placebo. This clonotype originated in a person between 18 and 59 years old who received the Ad26.COV2.S COVID-19 vaccine or a placebo. CDR3 loop: CASSLGTVPLETQYF. The CDR3 nucleotides read TGTGCCAGCAGCCTTGGGACCGTCCCCTTAGAGACCCAGTACTTC.